Below are 13 T cell receptor beta chains sequenced from a single sample in a study of blood T cell repertoires in COVID-19. Some clones are missing from TCRdb's copy, which holds only in-frame ones; the method was immunoSEQ multiplex PCR. The sample consists of some 30,000 clones, approximately 86% of them appearing once. The specimen sequenced was peripheral blood. All receptors come from a human donor in a cohort sampled during active COVID-19.

The rearrangement joins TRBV5-1 to TRBJ2-7; 10 bases are a match to TRBD1. CDR3 size: 14 residues. After removal of 4 bases from V and 3 bases from J, the junction contained 4 bases not matched to a gene. The germline V gene encodes CDR1 SGHRS and CDR2 YFSETQ. DNA for the CDR3: TGCGCCAGCAGCCCCGGGACAGGGGTCTACGAGCAGTACTTC. Translated, it gives CASSPGTGVYEQYF. Based on the CDR3 plus reference TRBV5-1 and TRBJ2-7, the full variable domain is KAGVTQTPRYLIKTRGQQVTLSCSPISGHRSVSWYQQTPGQGLQFLFEYFSETQRNKGNFPGRFSGRQFSNSRSEMNVSTLELGDSALYLCASSPGTGVYEQYFGPGTRLTVT.

The V call is TRBV3-1 (or the pseudogene TRBV3-2), the J call TRBJ2-1, with D perhaps matching TRBD2 (6 bases). Germline-derived CDR1 and CDR2 are LGHDT and YNNKEL (reference sequence). This CDR3 comprises 15 residues. V lost 0 bases and J lost 14, with 20 bases in between. The CDR3 sequence: CASSQDPTASRREFF. CDR3 DNA: TGTGCCAGCAGCCAAGATCCGACAGCGTCCCGGAGGGAGTTCTTC.

CDR3 bases: TGTGCCTTGGACAGGGGTGGCTACAATGAGCAGTTCTTC. Translating gives CALDRGGYNEQFF. This chain uses TRBV30 with TRBJ2-1; 9 bases are a match to TRBD1. CDR3 length: 13 residues. V was clipped by 7 bases and J by 3 bases; unmatched bases: 4. Germline lookup yields CDR1 GTSNPN and CDR2 SVGIG (reference sequence). Combining the CDR3 with reference TRBV30 and TRBJ2-1 gives the whole variable domain SQTIHQWPATLVQPVGSPLSLECTVEGTSNPNLYWYRQAAGRGLQLLFYSVGIGQISSEVPQNLSASRPQDRQFILSSKKLLLSDSGFYLCALDRGGYNEQFFGPGTRLTVL.

V gene TRBV7-2 combines with J gene TRBJ2-1, with 10 bases identical to TRBD2. This CDR3 region has 14 residues. Germline CDR1 and CDR2: SGHTA and FQGNSA. Trimming cost V 3 bases and J 8 bases; bases outside gene matches: 4. CDR3 nucleotide sequence: TGTGCCAGCAGCTTGAGCGGGGGGGCGGATGAGCAGTTCTTC. Translating it yields CASSLSGGADEQFF.

CDR3 residues: CASSRQGPTPYEQYF. CDR3 nucleotide sequence: TGTGCCAGCAGTCGACAGGGCCCTACCCCCTACGAGCAGTACTTC. The rearrangement uses TRBV6-5 and TRBJ2-7; TRBD1 matches 7 bases. Unmatched junction bases numbered 9, after V lost 5 bases and J lost 2 bases. Germline V lookup: CDR1 MNHEY, CDR2 SVGAGI. CDR3 length: 15 amino acids.

The count of this clone is one. The CDR3 DNA reads TGCGCCAGCAGCTTGGAGCCCGTGAACACTGAAGCTTTCTTT. Translating gives CASSLEPVNTEAFF. J is TRBJ1-1 and V is TRBV5-1; D is ambiguous. The germline V and J ends were trimmed by 0 bases and 0 bases, with 6 bases remaining between them. The CDR3 sequence is 14 residues long. Germline CDR1 and CDR2: SGHRS and YFSETQ.

The V call is TRBV10-3, the J call TRBJ1-6; D not certain. V lost 3 bases, J lost 7 bases, and 13 bases lay in between. Germline V gene lookup returns CDR1 ENHRY and CDR2 SYGVKD. This CDR3 comprises 15 residues. The CDR3 DNA is TGTGCCATCAGTGACATGGGCCCCACGAATTCACCCCTCCACTTT. Its translation is CAISDMGPTNSPLHF.

The chain couples TRBV11-3 to TRBJ2-3, with D possibly being TRBD2 (6 bases). This CDR3 has 15 residues. Germline loops: CDR1 SGHNT, CDR2 YENEEA. V lost 1 base, J lost 2 bases, and 10 bases lay in between. The CDR3 DNA reads as TGTGCCAGCAGCTTAGCGGCGGACTACACAGATACGCAGTATTTT. The encoded protein is CASSLAADYTDTQYF.

The chain links TRBV9 to TRBJ2-2, with D perhaps matching TRBD1 (6 bases). Trimming took 3 bases from V and 1 from J, leaving 13 bases between them. In germline, CDR1 is SGDLS, CDR2 YYNGEE. The CDR3 extends over 16 amino acids. CDR3 coding DNA: TGTGCCAGCAGCGGAGGGGGTAGCTTGAACACCGGGGAGCTGTTTTTT. Protein product: CASSGGGSLNTGELFF.

V usage is TRBV19 and J usage is TRBJ1-4; the D gene is possibly TRBD1 (6 bases). Germline loops: CDR1 LNHDA, CDR2 SQIVND (reference sequence). Deletions cut 5 bases from V and 8 bases from J, with 12 bases between. The CDR3 is made up of 13 amino acids. The CDR3 protein is CASSEGVREKLFF. For the CDR3, the DNA is TGTGCCAGTAGTGAGGGGGTGAGGGAAAAACTGTTTTTT.

V is TRBV11-2 and J is TRBJ2-1, with D possibly being TRBD2 (5 bases). Trimming stripped 6 bases from V and 5 bases from J, with 14 bases between. Germline CDR1 and CDR2: SGHAT and FQNNGV. The CDR3 runs to 14 residues. The chain's CDR3 is CASSSLRDNNEQFF. CDR3 DNA: TGTGCCAGCAGTTCACTGAGGGATAACAATGAGCAGTTCTTC.

The chain links TRBV21-1 to TRBJ1-1; TRBD1, the D gene given by the table, was not confirmed from the DNA. TRBV21-1 is a known pseudogene. The CDR3 is 11 amino acids. In DNA form, the CDR3 reads TGTGCCAGCAGCAGGGCGTCTGAAGCTTTCTTT. Residues: CASSRASEAFF.

CDR3 residues: CASSLGQGVANEKLFF. In DNA, the CDR3 is TGCGCCAGCAGCTTAGGACAGGGGGTGGCTAATGAAAAACTGTTTTTT. This chain uses TRBV5-1 with TRBJ1-4; 10 nucleotides align to TRBD1. The CDR3 covers 16 residues. The trim removed 2 bases at V and 3 bases at J, leaving 4 bases unmatched. The germline V gene encodes CDR1 SGHRS and CDR2 YFSETQ.